Sequencing of this TCR beta chain was carried out in a study of control samples from healthy donors and cancer patients. TCRdb's table, derived via immunoSEQ multiplex PCR, lists solely in-frame clones and lacks some. The data hold about 110,000 clones, with almost 85% observed a single time. The germline gives CDR1 SGHNT, CDR2 YENEEA. The V and J ends lost 0 bases and 7 bases, in that order; junction bases with no gene match: 4. The CDR3 is 15 amino acids. Material: blood. This sequence was found in a man between 18 and 35 years old in good health. The chain carries TRBV11-3 and TRBJ2-1, with 9 bases lining up with TRBD1. CDR3 nucleotide sequence: TGTGCCAGCAGCTTAGATGGGACAGGGAAGAATGAGCAGTTCTTC. Amino acids: CASSLDGTGKNEQFF.